These 30 T cell receptor beta chains were all obtained from the same sample, sequenced in a study of T-cell reconstitution after alpha-beta-depleted transplantation in children. Preparation of the TCRbeta library involved a method that used unique molecular identifiers. TCRdb redid the calling of the PCR reads with MiXCR, one entry per CDR3 protein. Among some 600,000 distinct CDR3 sequences listed, approximately 12% were seen once. This specimen was PBMCs, mostly from graft donor cells, taken 360 days after TCRalphabeta/CD19-depleted stem cell transplant. The source is a male patient under 18 who had a stem cell transplant for acute myeloid leukemia, so the T cells may come from the graft donor.

This clonotype has only a few counts. The rearrangement links TRBV27 to TRBJ1-1, with unresolved D. Germline assignment: CDR1 MNHEY and CDR2 SMNVEV (reference sequence). V lost 3 bases and J 1 base, leaving 6 bases between the germline ends. The CDR3 spans 13 residues. CDR3: CASSFSGNTEAFF. As DNA, the CDR3 is TGTGCCAGCAGTTTTTCCGGGAACACTGAAGCTTTCTTT.

The chain recombines TRBV5-1 with TRBJ1-1; D gene ambiguous. The CDR3 is 13 residues long. The germline gives CDR1 SGHRS, CDR2 YFSETQ. V gave up 4 bases and J gave up 8 bases, with 15 bases separating them. The CDR3 protein is CASSPGWTSEAFF. The CDR3 coding sequence is TGCGCCAGCAGCCCGGGTTGGACGTCAGAAGCTTTCTTT.

V usage is TRBV7-9 and J usage is TRBJ2-7, with 16 bases lining up with TRBD2. Looked up from germline, CDR1 is SEHNR and CDR2 is FQNEAQ (reference sequence). Trimming cost V 4 bases and J 0 bases; bases outside gene matches: 3. The CDR3 totals 17 residues. The CDR3 spells CASSSGTSGRVSYEQYF. Written as DNA, the CDR3 is TGTGCCAGCAGCTCCGGGACTAGCGGGAGGGTCTCCTACGAGCAGTACTTC.

This clonotype has only a few counts. A read error may produce the germline difference seen at one junction end. V and J are TRBV20-1 and TRBJ2-7, with D perhaps given as TRBD1 or TRBD2 (5 bases each). Germline V gives CDR1 DFQATT, CDR2 SNEGSKA (reference sequence). This CDR3 spans 11 amino acids. CDR3 coding DNA: TGCAGTGCGAGAGGGGCGGGCGAGCAGTACTTC. Protein product: CSARGAGEQYF.

This clonotype was observed a handful of times. The rearrangement joins TRBV7-2 to TRBJ2-1; 11 nucleotides match TRBD1. CDR3 length equals 17 residues. Per the germline V gene, CDR1 is SGHTA and CDR2 is FQGNSA. J was trimmed by 10 bases and V by 1 base; bases with no gene match: 12. CDR3 region: CASSLVFWGQGEWEQFF. CDR3 DNA sequence: TGTGCCAGCAGCTTAGTTTTTTGGGGACAGGGGGAATGGGAGCAGTTCTTC.

This clonotype was detected many times. The chain couples TRBV6-2 or TRBV6-3 to TRBJ2-7, with D perhaps matching TRBD1 (5 bases). Deletions cut 9 bases from V and 2 bases from J, with 14 bases between. The CDR3 has 13 residues. Germline values: CDR1 MNHEY, CDR2 SVGEGT. The CDR3 DNA reads TGTGCCAGTTGGACATGGACGACCTACGAGCAGTACTTC. It translates to CASWTWTTYEQYF.

This clonotype was seen only a few times. As the CDR3 is not closed by the conserved phenylalanine or tryptophan, this likely results from a read error. It is unclear where the CDR3 begins or ends on the DNA, so no DNA is shown, and the CDR3 is as TCRdb lists it. The chain recombines TRBV7-9 with TRBJ2-1; the table's D gene call, TRBD1, was not cross checked with the DNA. The CDR3 length equals 11 residues, ends included. Germline-derived CDR1 and CDR2 are SEHNR and FQNEAQ (reference sequence). This CDR3 reads CASSPGPAHVV.

This clonotype has a handful of counts. The chain carries TRBV5-4 and TRBJ2-7, with D possibly matching TRBD1 (5 bases). The CDR3 has 15 residues. The germline V and J ends were trimmed by 4 bases and 4 bases, with 18 bases remaining between them. Germline-derived CDR1 and CDR2 are SGHNT and YYREEE (reference sequence). The CDR3 here is CASSHRPRGSYEQYF. The CDR3 bases are TGTGCCAGCAGCCACCGGCCAAGGGGTTCTTACGAGCAGTACTTC.

The chain combines TRBV23-1 with TRBJ2-3; D possibly uses TRBD1 or TRBD2 (5 bases each). TRBV23-1 is marked as an open reading frame, function uncertain. The V end lost 4 bases, the J end lost 4 bases, and 18 bases lay between the germline ends. The CDR3 is made up of 16 amino acids. CDR3 region: CASSPRRARGPDTQYF. Here the CDR3 DNA reads TGCGCCAGCAGTCCGCGTCGGGCGAGGGGACCAGATACGCAGTATTTT.

The genes are TRBV6-4 and TRBJ1-5, with D unclear. This CDR3 region has 14 residues. The germline CDR1 and CDR2 sequences are MRHNA and SNTAGT. The germline V and J ends were trimmed by 3 bases and 10 bases, with 16 bases remaining between them. The CDR3: CASSEGLHVHPQHF. For the CDR3, the DNA is TGTGCCAGCAGTGAAGGCCTGCACGTCCATCCCCAGCATTTT.

At least ten counts were recorded for this clonotype. The chain carries TRBV25-1 and TRBJ1-6; D call uncertain. The ends were cut back, 4 bases at V and 8 bases at J, with 3 bases in the middle. The CDR3 loop spans 11 amino acids. Germline-derived CDR1 and CDR2 are MGHDK and SYGVNS. CDR3 sequence reads: CASSGDSPLHF. The CDR3 DNA sequence: TGTGCCAGCAGTGGGGATTCACCCCTCCACTTT.

The rearrangement links TRBV20-1 to TRBJ2-7; tentatively, D is TRBD2 (6 bases). This CDR3 is 15 amino acids long. Germline CDR1 is DFQATT and CDR2 is SNEGSKA (reference sequence). V shed 3 bases and J shed 2 bases, with 17 bases lying between them. CDR3 in amino acids: CSARGGLENPYEQYF. CDR3 DNA: TGCAGTGCTAGGGGGGGACTCGAGAACCCCTACGAGCAGTACTTC.

CDR3 in amino acids: CATSDLKGAAEYQETQYF. Here the CDR3 DNA reads TGTGCCACCAGTGATTTGAAGGGGGCAGCGGAGTACCAAGAGACCCAGTACTTC. J is TRBJ2-5 and V is TRBV24-1; 7 nucleotides align to TRBD1. The CDR3 contains 18 residues. Per germline, CDR1 KGHDR and CDR2 SFDVKD. V shed 0 bases, J shed 0 bases, and the junction held 9 bases outside the gene matches.

In this sample, this clonotype turned up many times. The chain combines TRBV18 with TRBJ1-2, with TRBD1 identical over 8 bases. Germline V gives CDR1 KGHSH, CDR2 LQKENI. The CDR3 covers 13 residues. J was trimmed by 4 bases and V by 6 bases; bases with no gene match: 4. In DNA, the CDR3 is TGTGCCAGCTCGATAACAGGGGGCTATGGCTACACCTTC. Translation: CASSITGGYGYTF.

This clonotype has more than one count but fewer than ten. This chain uses TRBV15 with TRBJ2-7; D gene ambiguous. Germline V gene sequence: CDR1 LNHNV, CDR2 YYDKDF (reference sequence). V gave up 3 bases and J gave up 0 bases, with 15 bases separating them. CDR3 size: 16 residues. The CDR3 DNA follows: TGTGCCACCAGCAGCCCCCCGCCGGCAAGCTCCTACGAGCAGTACTTC. Translation gives CATSSPPPASSYEQYF.

Many counts were recorded for this clonotype. This chain uses TRBV7-6 with TRBJ1-3; D gene ambiguous. This CDR3 is built from 14 residues. Trimming left V 4 bases short and J 1 base short, with 8 bases between. CDR1 and CDR2 (germline): SGHVS, FNYEAQ. The CDR3, as DNA: TGTGCCAGCAGCTCATCAACGTCTGGAAACACCATATATTTT. This translates into CASSSSTSGNTIYF.

This clonotype has only a few counts. V is TRBV5-1 and J is TRBJ2-1; D gene uncertain. This CDR3 is 16 amino acids long. Trimming left V 4 bases short and J 1 base short, with 15 bases between. The germline V gene has CDR1 SGHRS and CDR2 YFSETQ. CDR3 sequence: CASSKFTSASYNEQFF. DNA for the CDR3: TGCGCCAGCAGCAAATTCACTTCAGCGTCCTACAATGAGCAGTTCTTC.

With regard to this clonotype: A much bigger clone sits one base away, suggesting this may be a read error. The chain links TRBV28 to TRBJ2-7; 11 bases are shared with TRBD2. The CDR3 length is 16 residues. Germline loops: CDR1 MDHEN, CDR2 SYDVKM. CDR3 DNA sequence: TGTGACAGCAGTCTCCTAGCGGGAGGCCTCCCCTACGAGCAGTACTTC. Amino acids: CDSSLLAGGLPYEQYF.

This clonotype showed up many times. The chain is built from TRBV14 and TRBJ2-6; 7 bases line up with TRBD1. The V and J ends lost 4 bases and 3 bases, in that order; junction bases with no gene match: 3. The CDR3 loop spans 15 amino acids. Germline CDR1 SGHDN, CDR2 FVKESK. CDR3 coding DNA: TGTGCCAGCAGCCCGACAGGGTTTGGGGCCAACGTCCTGACTTTC. This gives the protein CASSPTGFGANVLTF.

This clonotype showed up just a few times. The chain employs TRBV30 and TRBJ2-3; the match to TRBD1 covers 7 bases. Germline CDR1 GTSNPN, CDR2 SVGIG (reference sequence). The CDR3 length is 17 residues. V lost 5 bases to trimming and J lost 2 bases; unmatched junction nucleotides: 16. CDR3: CAWGTGDPSGYTDTQYF. In DNA, the CDR3 is TGTGCCTGGGGTACAGGGGATCCCTCGGGATACACAGATACGCAGTATTTT.

The rearrangement links TRBV7-2 to TRBJ1-1; 8 bases agree with TRBD1. Germline-derived CDR1 and CDR2 are SGHTA and FQGNSA. CDR3 length: 13 residues. The trim removed 5 bases at V and 4 bases at J, leaving 3 bases unmatched. The CDR3 DNA reads as TGTGCCAGCAGCGGAGGACAGGGCACTGAAGCTTTCTTT. Its protein is CASSGGQGTEAFF.

The V call is TRBV28, the J call TRBJ2-5, with TRBD1 as a possible D gene (6 bases). The CDR3 sequence is 16 residues long. V gave up 6 bases and J gave up 5 bases, with 22 bases separating them. Germline V gene data show CDR1 as MDHEN and CDR2 as SYDVKM. CDR3 nucleotide sequence: TGTGCCAGCAGGACCGGGACACCTGGGTTTGCGGAGACCCAGTACTTC. Its protein product is CASRTGTPGFAETQYF.

This clonotype was detected a few times. The V call is TRBV4-3, the J call TRBJ2-7, with D possibly being TRBD2 (5 bases). Trimming took 1 base from V and 1 from J, leaving 11 bases between them. The V gene's germline CDR1 is LGHNA and CDR2 YSLEER. This CDR3 contains 15 residues. The CDR3 bases are TGCGCCAGCAGCCAAGTTACCGGGGATTCCTACGAGCAGTACTTC. Encoded protein: CASSQVTGDSYEQYF.

This clonotype was observed at least ten times. The chain combines TRBV28 with TRBJ1-2; 7 bases are shared with TRBD1. CDR1 MDHEN and CDR2 SYDVKM come from the germline V gene. The CDR3 contains 16 residues. The J segment lost 3 bases and the V segment lost 6 bases, leaving 13 bases of the junction unmatched. The CDR3 nucleotides are TGTGCCAGCAGCCCTCCGGGCACAGGGGCGGACTATGGCTACACCTTC. It is translated as CASSPPGTGADYGYTF.

A note on this clonotype: A read error may explain this, as a much larger clone is one base away. The genes are TRBV4-2 and TRBJ2-6; D is ambiguous. Trimming took 1 base from V and 0 from J, leaving 13 bases between them. Germline V gene data show CDR1 as LGHNA and CDR2 as YNFKEQ. CDR3 length: 18 amino acids. The CDR3 nucleotides read TGTGCCAGCAGCCAAGTGGCTATCCCCCTCTCTGGGGCCAACGTCCTGACTTTC. It codes for CASSQVAIPLSGANVLTF.

This chain links TRBV20-1 with TRBJ2-1; 8 bases map to TRBD2. V lost 6 bases and J lost 2; bases outside the gene matches: 6. Germline V gene lookup returns CDR1 DFQATT and CDR2 SNEGSKA (reference sequence). The CDR3 runs to 14 residues. For the CDR3, the DNA is TGCAGTGCCGAGAGGGGACTAGCCTACAATGAGCAGTTCTTC. It yields the protein CSAERGLAYNEQFF.

This clonotype was recorded many times. The CDR3 DNA follows: TGCAGCGCAGCCACGGAACAAGAGACCCAGTACTTC. This translates into CSAATEQETQYF. The rearrangement links TRBV29-1 to TRBJ2-5; D not resolved. Germline CDR1 is SQVTM and CDR2 is ANQGSEA. V was trimmed by 7 bases and J by 2 bases, leaving 11 bases between them. The CDR3 runs to 12 residues.

This clonotype was detected ten times or more. The chain is built from TRBV29-1 and TRBJ2-1; 13 bases are a match to TRBD2. CDR3 length: 18 amino acids. The germline V gene has CDR1 SQVTM and CDR2 ANQGSEA. The J segment lost 0 bases and the V segment lost 4 bases, leaving 9 bases of the junction unmatched. CDR3 in DNA: TGCAGCGTTGTCGCGACTAGCGGGAGGAGTAGCTCCTACAATGAGCAGTTCTTC. Translating gives CSVVATSGRSSSYNEQFF.

V and J are TRBV3-1 and TRBJ2-1; the D is unclear. The germline V gene encodes CDR1 LGHDT and CDR2 YNNKEL (reference sequence). The CDR3 is 14 amino acids. Trimming shortened V by 0 bases and J by 7 bases, and 10 bases separated the two germline ends. The CDR3 sequence is CASSQEAAANEQFF. CDR3 nucleotides: TGTGCCAGCAGCCAAGAGGCAGCTGCTAATGAGCAGTTCTTC.

The table lists this clonotype with a few counts. The chain is built from TRBV11-2 and TRBJ2-3, with 10 bases lining up with TRBD2. The CDR3 is 17 amino acids. Germline V CDR1 and CDR2: SGHAT, FQNNGV. V lost 5 bases, J lost 2 bases, and 10 bases stayed unmatched. The CDR3: CASSLYPSGSSTDTQYF. CDR3 bases: TGTGCCAGCAGCCTATATCCTAGCGGGAGCTCCACAGATACGCAGTATTTT. The full variable domain, with the rest looked up from reference TRBV11-2 and TRBJ2-3, is EAGVAQSPRYKIIEKRQSVAFWCNPISGHATLYWYQQILGQGPKLLIQFQNNGVVDDSQLPKDRFSAERLKGVDSTLKIQPAKLEDSAVYLCASSLYPSGSSTDTQYFGPGTRLTVL.